This T cell receptor beta chain is drawn from a study of T cell responses to AZD1222 COVID-19 vaccine. Study findings and constraints: Donors, mostly white British, included more females; clonal diversity was possibly underestimated. Across the whole spike, CD4 TCRs peaked at regions 160-218 and 743-854. Repertoire sampling happened only post peak T cell response.

The germline V gene encodes CDR1 LNHDA and CDR2 SQIVND (reference sequence). The CDR3 extends over 15 amino acids. V dropped 7 bases and J dropped 2; count of bases not matched to a gene: 6. For this clone: What it binds is not known.

Method: immunoSEQ multiplex PCR; TCRdb's copy keeps in-frame clones and lacks some. The sample lists more than 95,000 clones; roughly 90% were seen once. The clonotype comes from an adult who received the AZD1222 COVID-19 vaccine. This material consisted of peripheral blood, taken 28 days after the second AZD1222 dose. This sequence joins TRBV19 and TRBJ2-1; 9 nucleotides match TRBD2. The CDR3 sequence: CASIPRGGPYNEQFF. CDR3 nucleotides: TGTGCCAGTATCCCGCGGGGGGGGCCCTACAATGAGCAGTTCTTC.